Listed here are 32 T cell receptor beta chains from one sample, sequenced in a study of T-cell memory formation after mild COVID-19. TCRdb passed the 5' RACE reads through MiXCR, listing each CDR3 protein once. Among roughly 240,000 distinct CDR3 sequences listed, around 15% were seen once. The sample taken for sequencing was PBMCs or a T cell subset sorted from them (not recorded which). The receptors were gathered from a man aged 18 to 30 who had mild COVID-19 (a few samples of this study predate the infection). Cell type and time point are not known.

This clonotype has only a few counts. This chain joins TRBV30 and TRBJ1-1; D gene unclear. The germline gives CDR1 GTSNPN, CDR2 SVGIG (reference sequence). V lost 5 bases and J 1 base, leaving 8 bases between the germline ends. The CDR3 has 12 amino acids. CDR3 residues: CAWETGNTEAFF. The CDR3 nucleotides are TGTGCCTGGGAGACGGGGAACACTGAAGCTTTCTTT.

The sample holds a few counts of this clonotype. V and J are TRBV5-6 and TRBJ2-1; possible D gene TRBD1, 5 bases. Germline V gene sequence: CDR1 SGHDT, CDR2 YYEEEE. This CDR3 contains 16 residues. V shed 6 bases and J shed 5 bases, with 21 bases lying between them. CDR3 nucleotides: TGTGCCAGCACCCCGCGGCAGGGCCACGTAGACAATGAGCAGTTCTTC. Protein sequence: CASTPRQGHVDNEQFF.

Many counts were recorded for this clonotype. The junction differs from germline at one of its ends, possibly a read error. The rearrangement uses TRBV7-2 and TRBJ1-1; no reliable D call. CDR3 size: 12 residues. Germline CDR1 SGHTA, CDR2 FQGNSA. CDR3 protein: CASNLPAQRAFF. CDR3 in DNA: TGTGCCAGCAACTTACCGGCGCAAAGAGCTTTCTTT.

The rearrangement joins TRBV5-1 to TRBJ2-3; a weak D match, TRBD2 (7 bases). This CDR3 is 16 amino acids long. The V gene's germline CDR1 is SGHRS and CDR2 YFSETQ. V was trimmed by 3 bases and J by 0 bases, leaving 14 bases between them. The DNA for the CDR3 is TGCGCCAGCAGCTCGGGCCGGGGGGCTAGCACAGATACGCAGTATTTT. It yields the protein CASSSGRGASTDTQYF.

In its sample, this clonotype was seen a few times. The rearrangement links TRBV29-1 to TRBJ1-5; D is unresolved. Germline V gene data show CDR1 as SQVTM and CDR2 as ANQGSEA. This CDR3 spans 13 amino acids. V dropped 7 bases and J dropped 4 bases, with 14 bases sitting between them. This CDR3 reads CSAQAGTNQPQHF. The CDR3 nucleotides read TGCAGCGCCCAAGCAGGTACAAATCAGCCCCAGCATTTT.

This clonotype was seen a few times. The chain employs TRBV4-2 and TRBJ1-1; no firm D call. V was clipped by 4 bases and J by 4 bases, with 13 bases between them. The CDR3 sequence is 14 residues long. From germline, CDR1 is LGHNA and CDR2 YNFKEQ. The CDR3 loop reads CASSPVPEGTEAFF. CDR3 nucleotides: TGTGCCAGCAGCCCGGTCCCGGAGGGCACTGAAGCTTTCTTT.

The rearrangement links TRBV3-1 to TRBJ1-1; perhaps TRBD1 as D (5 bases). Germline values: CDR1 LGHDT, CDR2 YNNKEL (reference sequence). The ends were cut back, 0 bases at V and 7 bases at J, with 12 bases in the middle. This CDR3 contains 14 residues. CDR3 residues: CASSQDRGADEAFF. The CDR3 DNA reads as TGTGCCAGCAGCCAAGATCGAGGGGCGGATGAAGCTTTCTTT.

There are a few counts of this clonotype. The CDR3 DNA reads as TGTGCCACGTCGAAGGGACAGTACCTCTACGAGCAGTACTTC. Translated, it gives CATSKGQYLYEQYF. The chain carries TRBV12-3 or TRBV12-4 and TRBJ2-7, with 7 bases identical to TRBD1. Germline trimming cut 10 bases from V and 3 bases from J; bases unmatched to any gene: 12. The CDR3 loop spans 14 amino acids.

The chain recombines TRBV12-3 or TRBV12-4 with TRBJ2-2; 8 positions match TRBD1. The ends lost 2 bases at V and 4 bases at J; junction bases unmatched: 3. This CDR3 comprises 15 residues. CDR3: CASSLQTGATGELFF. CDR3 bases: TGTGCCAGCAGTTTACAGACAGGGGCCACCGGGGAGCTGTTTTTT.

This clonotype showed up just a few times. The rearrangement joins TRBV12-3 or TRBV12-4 to TRBJ1-6; no firm D call. This CDR3 region has 12 residues. Trimming stripped 2 bases from V and 11 bases from J, with 7 bases between. CDR3 DNA: TGTGCCAGCAGTTTACCGGGGACACCCCTCCACTTT. Its translation: CASSLPGTPLHF.

This clonotype was picked up a small number of times. The chain is built from TRBV9 and TRBJ2-3, with D perhaps TRBD2 (7 bases). Germline V CDR1 and CDR2: SGDLS, YYNGEE. The CDR3 has 15 amino acids. The V and J ends lost 4 bases and 6 bases respectively, with 18 bases between them. CDR3 sequence: CASSSLGGPADTQYF. CDR3 nucleotide sequence: TGTGCCAGCAGCTCCTTGGGGGGGCCGGCGGATACGCAGTATTTT. The whole variable domain, remainder taken from reference TRBV9 and TRBJ2-3, is DSGVTQTPKHLITATGQRVTLRCSPRSGDLSVYWYQQSLDQGLQFLIQYYNGEERAKGNILERFSAQQFPDLHSELNLSSLELGDSALYFCASSSLGGPADTQYFGPGTRLTVL.

This clonotype was counted only a few times. The chain joins TRBV10-3 to TRBJ2-5; D uncertain. V lost 0 bases, J lost 6 bases, and 5 bases lay in between. The CDR3 extends over 12 amino acids. CDR1 is ENHRY and CDR2 is SYGVKD in the germline V gene. Written as DNA, the CDR3 is TGTGCCATCAGTGAGTCCGCGAAGACCCAGTACTTC. Translating it yields CAISESAKTQYF.

The J gene is TRBJ2-1, the V gene TRBV24-1; D remains ambiguous. The CDR3 has 15 residues. Trimming cost V 3 bases and J 0 bases, with 8 bases left between them. From germline, CDR1 is KGHDR and CDR2 SFDVKD. The CDR3 nucleotides read TGTGCCACCAGTGATGAATCTACCTCCTACAATGAGCAGTTCTTC. Translated, it gives CATSDESTSYNEQFF.

This clonotype was observed many times. The chain is built from TRBV9 and TRBJ2-1; 7 bases fit TRBD1. The trim removed 0 bases at V and 4 bases at J, leaving 7 bases unmatched. Germline CDR1 SGDLS, CDR2 YYNGEE. The CDR3 consists of 16 residues. The CDR3 region is CASSVVVGTAYNEQFF. CDR3 DNA: TGTGCCAGCAGCGTAGTTGTTGGGACAGCATACAATGAGCAGTTCTTC.

This clonotype was seen a few times. The chain combines TRBV29-1 with TRBJ2-3; the match to TRBD1 covers 7 bases. In germline, CDR1 is SQVTM, CDR2 ANQGSEA. This CDR3 region has 14 residues. The V and J ends lost 4 bases and 3 bases, in that order; junction bases with no gene match: 7. CDR3 residues: CSVGRQGKTDTQYF. The CDR3 DNA reads TGCAGCGTTGGCCGACAGGGAAAGACAGATACGCAGTATTTT.

This chain joins TRBV6-2 or TRBV6-3 and TRBJ1-5; D unclear. The CDR3 is 14 amino acids. In germline, CDR1 is MNHEY, CDR2 SVGEGT. Trimming removed 0 bases at V and 4 bases at J, with 7 bases between. Here the CDR3 DNA reads TGTGCCAGCAGTTACTCTGGCAGTAATCAGCCCCAGCATTTT. Amino acid sequence: CASSYSGSNQPQHF.

The J gene is TRBJ1-6, the V gene TRBV7-2, with a possible D match to TRBD1 (5 bases). V lost 2 bases, J lost 10 bases, and 21 bases lay in between. This CDR3 has 17 residues. Germline V CDR1 and CDR2: SGHTA, FQGNSA. The CDR3 bases are TGTGCCAGCAGCTTACTCCGGGTATGGGGCGAGGGGTCACCCCTCCACTTT. Its protein is CASSLLRVWGEGSPLHF.

CDR3 nucleotides: TGTGCCAGCAGTTACTCGGTAGGGACAAGTTCCACTCGAGCTTTCTTT. Encoded protein: CASSYSVGTSSTRAFF. The gene calls are TRBV6-5 and TRBJ1-1, with a tentative D call TRBD1 (6 bases). The CDR3 is 16 residues long. Germline V gene data show CDR1 as MNHEY and CDR2 as SVGAGI. V dropped 0 bases and J dropped 10 bases, with 21 bases sitting between them.

The rearrangement joins TRBV4-1 to TRBJ1-2, with TRBD1 matching 7 bases. Trimming took 4 bases from V and 5 from J; bases not matched to a gene: 10. Germline CDR1 MGHRA, CDR2 YSYEKL. This CDR3 is 15 amino acids long. In DNA form, the CDR3 reads TGCGCCAGCAGCCGAACCACAGGGGTTATGTATGGCTACACCTTC. It yields the protein CASSRTTGVMYGYTF.

This clonotype was found many times. V and J are TRBV6-2 or TRBV6-3 and TRBJ2-3; no reliable D call. This CDR3 is 12 amino acids long. Germline CDR1 and CDR2: MNHEY and SVGEGT. Between the trimmed V and J ends, which lost 5 bases and 2 bases, there was a span of 5 bases. The chain's CDR3 is CASSTLTDTQYF. For the CDR3, the DNA is TGTGCCAGCAGTACTCTCACAGATACGCAGTATTTT.

This clonotype was observed many times. The chain recombines TRBV5-1 with TRBJ2-3; D is possibly TRBD1 (6 bases). The CDR3 sequence is 14 residues long. The germline CDR1 and CDR2 sequences are SGHRS and YFSETQ. Trimming pared 4 bases from V and 3 bases from J, leaving 12 bases between. The CDR3 coding sequence is TGCGCCAGCAGCCCGAGGGGGTTGACAGATACGCAGTATTTT. Its translation: CASSPRGLTDTQYF.

This clonotype showed up just a few times. The J gene is TRBJ2-5, the V gene TRBV7-9; D is possibly TRBD1 (6 bases). Trimming pared 5 bases from V and 5 bases from J, leaving 12 bases between. Per germline, CDR1 SEHNR and CDR2 FQNEAQ (reference sequence). This CDR3 region has 13 residues. CDR3: CASSLTGSETQYF. The CDR3 DNA sequence: TGTGCCAGCAGCCTGACAGGATCGGAGACCCAGTACTTC.

The chain combines TRBV6-6 with TRBJ2-1; D is uncertain. Germline V CDR1 and CDR2: MNHNY, SVGAGI (reference sequence). The CDR3 loop spans 14 amino acids. V lost 8 bases and J lost 9, with 20 bases in between. CDR3 region: CASDLGPIKTEQFF. The CDR3 DNA sequence: TGTGCCAGCGACCTAGGGCCCATCAAGACTGAGCAGTTCTTC.

In its sample, this clonotype was seen a few times. J is TRBJ1-1 and V is TRBV19, with D perhaps matching TRBD1 (6 bases). The CDR3 has 14 amino acids. V was shortened by 7 bases and J by 3 bases, with 15 bases between the two germline ends. Germline CDR1 LNHDA, CDR2 SQIVND (reference sequence). The CDR3 coding sequence is TGTGCCAGTAAGATCAGGGGAGGCGACACTGAAGCTTTCTTT. It codes for CASKIRGGDTEAFF.

This clonotype turned up a few times. The V call is TRBV18, the J call TRBJ2-7; D ambiguous. V gave up 3 bases and J gave up 6 bases, with 15 bases separating them. The CDR3 runs to 14 residues. In germline, CDR1 is KGHSH, CDR2 LQKENI. CDR3 coding DNA: TGTGCCAGCTCACCCGGAGACAACCCATTCGAGCAGTACGTC. This encodes CASSPGDNPFEQYV.

This clonotype was counted a few times. This chain links TRBV10-3 with TRBJ2-3, with no clear D. The germline V and J ends were trimmed by 9 bases and 2 bases, with 6 bases remaining between them. Germline assignment: CDR1 ENHRY and CDR2 SYGVKD. There are 11 residues in the CDR3. Here the CDR3 reads CAIRATDTQYF. The DNA of the CDR3 is TGTGCCATTCGGGCCACAGATACGCAGTATTTT.

The sample holds a few counts of this clonotype. The chain carries TRBV25-1 and TRBJ1-6, with unresolved D. CDR3 length: 13 amino acids. V lost 4 bases and J lost 6, with 7 bases in between. Germline V gives CDR1 MGHDK, CDR2 SYGVNS. The CDR3 bases are TGTGCCAGCAGTGTCAGCCTTAATTCACCCCTCCACTTT. Residues: CASSVSLNSPLHF.

The V call is TRBV7-8, the J call TRBJ2-1; tentative D call: TRBD1 (6 bases). Germline CDR1 and CDR2: SGHVS and FQNEAQ. CDR3 length: 14 residues. V lost 4 bases, J lost 3 bases, and 10 bases lay in between. The CDR3 DNA reads as TGTGCCAGCAGCTCACAGGGATTCTACAATGAGCAGTTCTTC. Encoded protein: CASSSQGFYNEQFF.

Only a few counts were recorded for this clonotype. The CDR3 is CASRARGETQYF. The DNA for the CDR3 is TGTGCCAGCAGGGCCAGGGGAGAGACCCAGTACTTC. The chain has TRBV6-4 and TRBJ2-5, with D maybe TRBD1 (6 bases). Looked up from germline, CDR1 is MRHNA and CDR2 is SNTAGT. This CDR3 has 12 amino acids. With 6 bases removed from V and 4 bases from J, the gap between germline ends came to 9 bases.

This chain links TRBV10-3 with TRBJ1-2; 7 bases are a match to TRBD1. CDR3 length: 13 residues. Germline CDR1 and CDR2: ENHRY and SYGVKD. The junction had 3 bases not matched to a gene; V was cut back by 3 bases and J by 5 bases. The CDR3 coding sequence is TGTGCCATCAGTGAAACAGGGGCGTATGGCTACACCTTC. Encoded protein: CAISETGAYGYTF.

This clonotype appeared a few times. The CDR3 sequence is CASSLLRGPSYEQYF. The CDR3, as DNA: TGCGCCAGCAGCCTCCTCCGGGGGCCCTCCTACGAGCAGTACTTC. The chain employs TRBV4-3 and TRBJ2-7; D may match TRBD1 or TRBD2 (6 bases each). Trimming removed 4 bases at V and 0 bases at J, with 13 bases between. This CDR3 comprises 15 residues. Germline CDR1 is LGHNA and CDR2 is YSLEER.

This sequence joins TRBV2 and TRBJ2-1; 7 bases agree with TRBD1. Unmatched junction bases numbered 5, after V lost 5 bases and J lost 10 bases. Germline CDR1 is SNHLY and CDR2 is FYNNEI. There are 12 residues in the CDR3. The CDR3 sequence is CASSWQGVEQFF. In nucleotides, the CDR3 is TGTGCCAGCAGTTGGCAGGGGGTCGAGCAGTTCTTC.